This T cell receptor beta chain was identified during a study of control samples from healthy donors and cancer patients. Method: immunoSEQ multiplex PCR; TCRdb's copy keeps in-frame clones and lacks some. The profile shows roughly 84,000 clones, about 89% of them singletons. Germline assignment: CDR1 MNHNS and CDR2 SASEGT. The V gene end was trimmed by 2 bases and the J gene end by 6 bases; junction bases not matched to a gene: 10. CDR3 length equals 17 residues. Sequenced material: blood. This TCR was sampled from a man aged 50-59 years in good health. The J gene is TRBJ2-3, the V gene TRBV6-1; 11 nucleotides line up with TRBD2. The CDR3, as DNA: TGTGCCAGCAGTGAAAGAATAGCGGGGGGGGCCCCCGATACGCAGTATTTT. Protein product: CASSERIAGGAPDTQYF.